The clone carrying this T cell receptor beta chain was picked up many times. A single record per CDR3 protein comes from TCRdb applying MiXCR to the 5' RACE reads. Seen here are under 70,000 distinct CDR3 sequences, over 4.5% observed once, and the top ten hold 3% to 3.5%. The data originate from a study of early T cells in non-severe SARS-CoV-2 infection. This CDR3 is built from 14 residues. Germline V CDR1 and CDR2: SGHAT, FQNNGV. V lost 5 bases, J lost 6 bases, and 14 bases lay in between. This chain uses TRBV11-2 with TRBJ2-1; D is ambiguous. The origin of this receptor is an adult who was a healthcare worker with PCR-confirmed SARS-CoV-2 infection or an uninfected control (not recorded which). Sequences were derived from whole blood, sampled at baseline. The CDR3 region is CASSGPGSFNEQFF. In nucleotides, the CDR3 is TGTGCCAGCAGCGGACCAGGCAGTTTCAATGAGCAGTTCTTC. Together with reference TRBV11-2 and TRBJ2-1, the CDR3 gives the full variable domain: EAGVAQSPRYKIIEKRQSVAFWCNPISGHATLYWYQQILGQGPKLLIQFQNNGVVDDSQLPKDRFSAERLKGVDSTLKIQPAKLEDSAVYLCASSGPGSFNEQFFGPGTRLTVL.